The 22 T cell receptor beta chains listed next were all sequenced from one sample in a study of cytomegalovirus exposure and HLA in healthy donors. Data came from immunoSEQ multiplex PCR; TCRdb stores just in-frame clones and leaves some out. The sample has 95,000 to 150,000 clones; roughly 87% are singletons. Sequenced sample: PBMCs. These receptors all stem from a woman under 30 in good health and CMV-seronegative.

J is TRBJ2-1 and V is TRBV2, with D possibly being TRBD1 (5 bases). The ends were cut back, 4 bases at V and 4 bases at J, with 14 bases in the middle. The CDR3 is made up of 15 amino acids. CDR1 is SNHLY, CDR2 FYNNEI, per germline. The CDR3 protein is CASSVSLGAYNEQFF. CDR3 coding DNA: TGTGCCAGCAGTGTCTCTTTAGGGGCTTACAATGAGCAGTTCTTC.

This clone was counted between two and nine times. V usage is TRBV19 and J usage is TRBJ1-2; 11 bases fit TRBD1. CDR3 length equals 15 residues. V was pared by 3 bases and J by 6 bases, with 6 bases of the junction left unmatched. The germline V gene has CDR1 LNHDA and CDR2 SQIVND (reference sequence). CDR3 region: CASSIPGQGGDGYTF. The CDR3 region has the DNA TGTGCCAGTAGTATCCCGGGACAGGGGGGCGATGGCTACACCTTC.

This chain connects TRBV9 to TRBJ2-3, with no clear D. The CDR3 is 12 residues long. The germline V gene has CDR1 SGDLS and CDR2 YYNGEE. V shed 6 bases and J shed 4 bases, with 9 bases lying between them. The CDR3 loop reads CASKNSADTQYF. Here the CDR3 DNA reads TGTGCCAGCAAAAACTCGGCAGATACGCAGTATTTT.

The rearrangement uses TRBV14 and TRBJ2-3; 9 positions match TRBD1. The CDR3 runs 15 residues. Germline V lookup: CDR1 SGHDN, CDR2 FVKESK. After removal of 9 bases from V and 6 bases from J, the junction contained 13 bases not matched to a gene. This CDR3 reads CASCRDRARPDTQYF. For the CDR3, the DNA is TGTGCCAGTTGCAGGGACAGGGCACGTCCGGATACGCAGTATTTT.

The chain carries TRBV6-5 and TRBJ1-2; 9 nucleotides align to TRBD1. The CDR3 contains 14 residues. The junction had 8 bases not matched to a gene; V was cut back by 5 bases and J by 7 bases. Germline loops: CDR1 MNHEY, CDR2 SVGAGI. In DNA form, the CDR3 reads TGTGCCAGCAGTCTGGACAGGGGTTCGAGTGGCTACACCTTC. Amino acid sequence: CASSLDRGSSGYTF.

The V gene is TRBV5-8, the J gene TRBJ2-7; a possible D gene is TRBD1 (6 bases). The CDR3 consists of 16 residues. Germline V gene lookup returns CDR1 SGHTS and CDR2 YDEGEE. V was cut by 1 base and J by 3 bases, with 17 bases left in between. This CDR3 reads CASSLPSPGVLYEQYV. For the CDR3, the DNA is TGTGCCAGCAGCTTGCCATCCCCAGGGGTTCTCTACGAGCAGTACGTC.

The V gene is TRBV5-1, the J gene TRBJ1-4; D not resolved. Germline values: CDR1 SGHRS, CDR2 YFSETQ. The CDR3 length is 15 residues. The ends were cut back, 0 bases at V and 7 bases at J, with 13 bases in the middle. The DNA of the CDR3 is TGCGCCAGCAGCTTGGCAAGTGGGGAGGGTGAAAAACTGTTTTTT. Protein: CASSLASGEGEKLFF.

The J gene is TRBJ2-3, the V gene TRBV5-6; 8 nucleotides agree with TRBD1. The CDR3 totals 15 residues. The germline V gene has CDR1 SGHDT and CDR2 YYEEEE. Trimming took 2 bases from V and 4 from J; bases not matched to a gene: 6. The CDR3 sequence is CASSLDRGRADTQYF. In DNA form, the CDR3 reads TGTGCCAGCAGCTTAGACAGGGGACGTGCAGATACGCAGTATTTT.

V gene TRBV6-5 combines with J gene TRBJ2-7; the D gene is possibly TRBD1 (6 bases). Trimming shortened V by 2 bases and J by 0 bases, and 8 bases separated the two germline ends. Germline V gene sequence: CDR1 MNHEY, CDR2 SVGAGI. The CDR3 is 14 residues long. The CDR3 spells CASSYKDSSYEQYV. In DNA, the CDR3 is TGTGCCAGCAGTTACAAGGACAGCTCCTACGAGCAGTACGTC.

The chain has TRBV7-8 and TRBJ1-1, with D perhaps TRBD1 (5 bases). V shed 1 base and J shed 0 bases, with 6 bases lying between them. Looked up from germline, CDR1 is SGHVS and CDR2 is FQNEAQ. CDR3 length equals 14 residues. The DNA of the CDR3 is TGTGCCAGCAGCTTAGAGGGGATGAACACTGAAGCTTTCTTT. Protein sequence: CASSLEGMNTEAFF.

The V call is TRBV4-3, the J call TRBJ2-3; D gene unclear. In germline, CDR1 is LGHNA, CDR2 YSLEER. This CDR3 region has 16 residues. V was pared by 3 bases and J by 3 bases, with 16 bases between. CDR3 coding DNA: TGCGCCAGCAGCCATATCTCCTACGAGCGAACAGATACGCAGTATTTT. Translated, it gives CASSHISYERTDTQYF.

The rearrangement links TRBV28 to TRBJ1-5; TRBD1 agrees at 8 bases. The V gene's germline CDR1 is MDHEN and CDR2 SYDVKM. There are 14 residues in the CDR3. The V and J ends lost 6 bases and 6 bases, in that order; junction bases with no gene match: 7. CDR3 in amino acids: CASRLDRAGQPQHF. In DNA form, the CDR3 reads TGTGCCAGCAGATTGGACAGGGCGGGTCAGCCCCAGCATTTT.

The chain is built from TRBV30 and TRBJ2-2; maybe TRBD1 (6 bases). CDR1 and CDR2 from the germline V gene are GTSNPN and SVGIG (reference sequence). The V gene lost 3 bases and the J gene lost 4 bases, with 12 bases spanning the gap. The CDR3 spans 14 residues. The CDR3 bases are TGTGCCTGGAGCGCGTTCAGGGGCACCGGGGAGCTGTTTTTT. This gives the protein CAWSAFRGTGELFF.

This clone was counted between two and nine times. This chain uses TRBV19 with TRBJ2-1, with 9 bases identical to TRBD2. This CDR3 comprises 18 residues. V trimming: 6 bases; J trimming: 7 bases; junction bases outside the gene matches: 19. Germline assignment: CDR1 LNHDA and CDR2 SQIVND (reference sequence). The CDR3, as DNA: TGTGCCAGTAGCCCGGGGGGTAGGGCGGGAGGGTTGGTAAATGAGCAGTTCTTC. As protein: CASSPGGRAGGLVNEQFF. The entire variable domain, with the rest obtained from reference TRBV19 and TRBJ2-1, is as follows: DGGITQSPKYLFRKEGQNVTLSCEQNLNHDAMYWYRQDPGQGLRLIYYSQIVNDFQKGDIAEGYSVSREKKESFPLTVTSAQKNPTAFYLCASSPGGRAGGLVNEQFFGPGTRLTVL.

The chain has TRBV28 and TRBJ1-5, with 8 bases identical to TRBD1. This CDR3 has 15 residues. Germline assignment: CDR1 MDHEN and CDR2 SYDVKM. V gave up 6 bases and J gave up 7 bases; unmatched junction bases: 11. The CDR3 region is CASSPVDRVEQPQHF. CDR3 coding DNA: TGTGCCAGCAGCCCCGTGGACAGGGTAGAACAGCCCCAGCATTTT.

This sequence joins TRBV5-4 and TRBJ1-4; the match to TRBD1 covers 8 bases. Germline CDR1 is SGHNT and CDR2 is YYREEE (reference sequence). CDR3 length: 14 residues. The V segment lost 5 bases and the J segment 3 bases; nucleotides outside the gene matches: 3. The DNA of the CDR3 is TGTGCCAGCAGTACGACAGGGGCTAATGAAAAACTGTTTTTT. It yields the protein CASSTTGANEKLFF.

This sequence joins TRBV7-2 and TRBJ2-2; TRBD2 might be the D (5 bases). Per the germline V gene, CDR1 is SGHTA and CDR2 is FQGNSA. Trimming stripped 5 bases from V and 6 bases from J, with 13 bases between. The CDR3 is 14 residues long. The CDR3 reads CASSLTTLPGELFF. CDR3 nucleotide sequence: TGTGCCAGCAGCCTGACTACCCTCCCCGGGGAGCTGTTTTTT.

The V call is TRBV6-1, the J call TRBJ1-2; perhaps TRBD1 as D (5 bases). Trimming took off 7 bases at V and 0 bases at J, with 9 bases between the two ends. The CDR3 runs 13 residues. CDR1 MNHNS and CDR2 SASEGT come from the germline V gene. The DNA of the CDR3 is TGTGCCAGCATTCTGGGGCCTAACTATGGCTACACCTTC. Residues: CASILGPNYGYTF.

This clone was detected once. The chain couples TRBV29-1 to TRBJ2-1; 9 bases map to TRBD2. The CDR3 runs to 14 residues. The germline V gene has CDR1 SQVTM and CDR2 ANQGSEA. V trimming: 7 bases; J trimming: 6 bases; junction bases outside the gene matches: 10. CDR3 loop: CSDTPGLALNEQFF. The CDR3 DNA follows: TGCAGCGATACCCCGGGACTAGCTCTCAATGAGCAGTTCTTC.

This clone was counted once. CDR3 coding DNA: TGTGCCAGCAGTTTACGGGGGACAGGGAACTATGGCTACACCTTC. Translation: CASSLRGTGNYGYTF. The chain recombines TRBV27 with TRBJ1-2; 9 bases align to TRBD1. CDR1 is MNHEY and CDR2 is SMNVEV in the germline V gene (reference sequence). The J segment lost 2 bases and the V segment lost 2 bases, leaving 3 bases of the junction unmatched. This CDR3 has 15 amino acids.

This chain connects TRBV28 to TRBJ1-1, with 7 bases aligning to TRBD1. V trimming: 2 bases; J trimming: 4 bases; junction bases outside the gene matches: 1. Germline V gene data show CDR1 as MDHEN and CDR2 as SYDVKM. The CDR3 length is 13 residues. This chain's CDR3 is CASSLGTATEAFF. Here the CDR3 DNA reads TGTGCCAGCAGTTTAGGGACAGCCACTGAAGCTTTCTTT.

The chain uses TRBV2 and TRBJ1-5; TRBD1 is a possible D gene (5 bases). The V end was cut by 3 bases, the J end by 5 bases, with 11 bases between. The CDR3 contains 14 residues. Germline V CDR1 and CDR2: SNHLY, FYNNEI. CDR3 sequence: CASSEVLGDQPQHF. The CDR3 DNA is TGTGCCAGCAGTGAGGTCTTAGGGGATCAGCCCCAGCATTTT.